The sequence of this T cell receptor (beta chain) was determined in a study of response to subunit inactivated influenza vaccine. Whole-study results and caveats: The authors proposed limited new T cell recruitment per seasonal influenza vaccination.

This clonotype showed up just a few times. Its target is not known. TCRdb analysed the RT-PCR reads with MiXCR anew, one entry per CDR3 protein. The data hold 650,000 to 800,000 distinct CDR3 sequences, with approximately 17% observed a single time. Germline V gene sequence: CDR1 DFQATT, CDR2 SNEGSKA (reference sequence). The CDR3 sequence is 15 residues long. V shed 1 base and J shed 4 bases, with 14 bases lying between them. The receptor's source is a man in his fifties or sixties who received an inactivated influenza vaccine. The sample here was PBMCs from blood, taken approximately 5 days after vaccination. The V gene is TRBV20-1, the J gene TRBJ2-1, with D uncertain. CDR3 sequence (DNA): TGCAGTGCTAGAGGCGCCAGGAGCTTATACAATGAGCAGTTCTTC. As protein: CSARGARSLYNEQFF.